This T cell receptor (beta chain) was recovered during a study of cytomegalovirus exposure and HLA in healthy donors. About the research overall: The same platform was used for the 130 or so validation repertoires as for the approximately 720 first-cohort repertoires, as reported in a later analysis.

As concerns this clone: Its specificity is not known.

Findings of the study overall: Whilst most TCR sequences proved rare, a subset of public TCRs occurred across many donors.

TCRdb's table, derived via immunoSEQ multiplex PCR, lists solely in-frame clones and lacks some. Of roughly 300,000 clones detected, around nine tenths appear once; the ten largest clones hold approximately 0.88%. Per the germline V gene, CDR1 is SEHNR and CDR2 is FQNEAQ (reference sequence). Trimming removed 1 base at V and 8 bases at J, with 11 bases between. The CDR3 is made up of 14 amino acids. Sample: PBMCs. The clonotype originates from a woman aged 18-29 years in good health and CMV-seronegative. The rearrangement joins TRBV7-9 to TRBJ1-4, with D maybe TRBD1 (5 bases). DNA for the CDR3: TGTGCCAGCAGCTTAGGAGCGGGGGGGGAAAAACTGTTTTTT. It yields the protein CASSLGAGGEKLFF. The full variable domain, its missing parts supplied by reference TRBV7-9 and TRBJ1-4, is DTGVSQNPRHKITKRGQNVTFRCDPISEHNRLYWYRQTLGQGPEFLTYFQNEAQLEKSRLLSDRFSAERPKGSFSTLEIQRTEQGDSAMYLCASSLGAGGEKLFFGSGTQLSVL.